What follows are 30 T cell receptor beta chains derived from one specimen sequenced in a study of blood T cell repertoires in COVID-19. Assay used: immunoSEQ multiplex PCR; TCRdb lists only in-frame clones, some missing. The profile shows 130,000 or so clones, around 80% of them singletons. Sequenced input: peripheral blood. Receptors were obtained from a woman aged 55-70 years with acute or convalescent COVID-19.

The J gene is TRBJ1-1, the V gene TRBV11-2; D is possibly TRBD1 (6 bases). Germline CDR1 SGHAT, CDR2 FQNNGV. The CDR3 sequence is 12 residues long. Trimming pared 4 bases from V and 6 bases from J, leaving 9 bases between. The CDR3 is CASSWGGPEAFF. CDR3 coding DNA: TGTGCCAGCAGCTGGGGGGGCCCTGAAGCTTTCTTT.

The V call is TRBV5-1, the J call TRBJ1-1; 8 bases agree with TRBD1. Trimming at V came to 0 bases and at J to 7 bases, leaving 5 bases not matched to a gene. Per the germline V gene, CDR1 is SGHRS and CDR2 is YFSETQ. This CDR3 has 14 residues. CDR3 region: CASSLGDRGVEAFF. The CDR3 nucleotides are TGCGCCAGCAGCTTGGGAGACAGGGGCGTTGAAGCTTTCTTT. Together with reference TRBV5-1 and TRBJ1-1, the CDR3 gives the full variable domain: KAGVTQTPRYLIKTRGQQVTLSCSPISGHRSVSWYQQTPGQGLQFLFEYFSETQRNKGNFPGRFSGRQFSNSRSEMNVSTLELGDSALYLCASSLGDRGVEAFFGQGTRLTVV.

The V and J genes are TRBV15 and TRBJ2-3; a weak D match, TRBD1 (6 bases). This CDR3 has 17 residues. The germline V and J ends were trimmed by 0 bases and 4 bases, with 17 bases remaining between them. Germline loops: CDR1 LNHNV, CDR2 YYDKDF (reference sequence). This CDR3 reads CATSRDIRGGMADTQYF. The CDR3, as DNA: TGTGCCACCAGCAGAGACATCAGAGGGGGAATGGCAGATACGCAGTATTTT.

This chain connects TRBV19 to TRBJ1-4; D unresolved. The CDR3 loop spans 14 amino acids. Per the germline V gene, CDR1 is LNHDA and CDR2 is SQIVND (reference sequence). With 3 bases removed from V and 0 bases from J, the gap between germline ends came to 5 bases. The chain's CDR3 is CASSIGATNEKLFF. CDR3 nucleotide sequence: TGTGCCAGTAGTATCGGAGCAACTAATGAAAAACTGTTTTTT.

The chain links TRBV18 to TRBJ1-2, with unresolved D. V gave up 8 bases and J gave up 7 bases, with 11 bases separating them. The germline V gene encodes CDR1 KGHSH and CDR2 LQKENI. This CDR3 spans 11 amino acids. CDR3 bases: TGTGCCAGCCCTGGGGAGCGTGGCTACACCTTC. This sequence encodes CASPGERGYTF.

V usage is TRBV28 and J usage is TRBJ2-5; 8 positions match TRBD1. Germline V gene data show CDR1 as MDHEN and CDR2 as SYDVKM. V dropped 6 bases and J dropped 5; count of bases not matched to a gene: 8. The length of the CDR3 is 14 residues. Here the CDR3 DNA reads TGTGCCAGCAGGGAACAGGGGGACAGGGAGACCCAGTACTTC. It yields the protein CASREQGDRETQYF.

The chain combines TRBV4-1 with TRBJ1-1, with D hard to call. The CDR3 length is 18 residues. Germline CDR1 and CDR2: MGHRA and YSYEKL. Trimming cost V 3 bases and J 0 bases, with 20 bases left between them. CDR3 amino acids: CASSHLYRSESLNTEAFF. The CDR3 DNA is TGCGCCAGCAGCCATCTCTACAGATCGGAATCCCTGAACACTGAAGCTTTCTTT.

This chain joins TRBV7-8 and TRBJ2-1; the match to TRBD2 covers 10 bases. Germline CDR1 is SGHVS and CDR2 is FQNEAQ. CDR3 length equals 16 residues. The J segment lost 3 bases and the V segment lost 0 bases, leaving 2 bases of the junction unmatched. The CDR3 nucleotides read TGTGCCAGCAGCTTAGCAGGACTAGCGGACTACAATGAGCAGTTCTTC. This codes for CASSLAGLADYNEQFF.

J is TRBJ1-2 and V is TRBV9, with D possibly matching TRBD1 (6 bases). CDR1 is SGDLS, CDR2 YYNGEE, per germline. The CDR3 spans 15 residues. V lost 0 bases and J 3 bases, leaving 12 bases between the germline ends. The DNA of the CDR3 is TGTGCCAGCAGCGTAGTGACCAGGGGCGACTATGGCTACACCTTC. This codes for CASSVVTRGDYGYTF.

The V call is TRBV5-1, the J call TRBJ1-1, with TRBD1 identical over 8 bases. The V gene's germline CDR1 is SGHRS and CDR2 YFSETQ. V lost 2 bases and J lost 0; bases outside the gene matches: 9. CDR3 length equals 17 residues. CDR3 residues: CASSFGDGQGLNTEAFF. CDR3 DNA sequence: TGCGCCAGCAGCTTTGGAGATGGACAGGGACTGAACACTGAAGCTTTCTTT.

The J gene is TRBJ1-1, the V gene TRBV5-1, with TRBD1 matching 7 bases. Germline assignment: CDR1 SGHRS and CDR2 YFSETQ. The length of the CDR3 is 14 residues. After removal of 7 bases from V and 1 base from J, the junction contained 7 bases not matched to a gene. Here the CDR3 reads CASGRTGENTEAFF. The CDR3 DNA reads TGCGCCAGCGGGCGGACAGGAGAGAACACTGAAGCTTTCTTT.

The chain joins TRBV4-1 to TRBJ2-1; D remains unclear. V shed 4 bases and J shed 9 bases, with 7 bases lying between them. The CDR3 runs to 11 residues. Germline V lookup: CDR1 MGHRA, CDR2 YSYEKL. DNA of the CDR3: TGCGCCAGCAGCCGACATAGTGAGCAGTTCTTC. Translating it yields CASSRHSEQFF.

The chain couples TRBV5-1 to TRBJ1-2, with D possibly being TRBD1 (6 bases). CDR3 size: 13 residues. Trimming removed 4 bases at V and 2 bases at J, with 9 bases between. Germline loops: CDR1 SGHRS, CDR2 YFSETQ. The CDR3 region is CASSMGTNYGYTF. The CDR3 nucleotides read TGCGCCAGCAGCATGGGGACAAACTATGGCTACACCTTC.

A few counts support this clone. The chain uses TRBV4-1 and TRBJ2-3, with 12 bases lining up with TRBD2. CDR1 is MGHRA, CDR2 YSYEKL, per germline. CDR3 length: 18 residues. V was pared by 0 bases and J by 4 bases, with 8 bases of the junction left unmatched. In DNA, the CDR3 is TGCGCCAGCAGCCAAGAGGGGCTAGCGGGGGGGCAGGCAGATACGCAGTATTTT. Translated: CASSQEGLAGGQADTQYF.

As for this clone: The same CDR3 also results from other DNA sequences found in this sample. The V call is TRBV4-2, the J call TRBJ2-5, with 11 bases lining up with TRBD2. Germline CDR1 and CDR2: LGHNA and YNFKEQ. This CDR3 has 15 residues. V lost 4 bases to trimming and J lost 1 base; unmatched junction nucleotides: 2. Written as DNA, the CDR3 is TGTGCCAGCAGCCCCGGGACTAGCGGCCAAGAGACCCAGTACTTC. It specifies CASSPGTSGQETQYF.

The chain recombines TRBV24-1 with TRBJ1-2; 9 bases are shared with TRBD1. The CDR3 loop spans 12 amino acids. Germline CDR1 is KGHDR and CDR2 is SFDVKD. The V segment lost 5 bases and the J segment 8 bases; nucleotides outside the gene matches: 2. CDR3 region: CATSGDRVGYTF. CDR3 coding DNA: TGTGCCACCAGTGGGGACAGGGTCGGCTACACCTTC.

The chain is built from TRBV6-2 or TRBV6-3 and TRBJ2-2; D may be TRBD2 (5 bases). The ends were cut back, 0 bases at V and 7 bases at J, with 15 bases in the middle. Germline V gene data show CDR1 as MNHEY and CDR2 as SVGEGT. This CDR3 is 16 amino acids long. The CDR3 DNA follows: TGTGCCAGCAGTTACTCGAAGCTGAGGGCAGGCGGGGAGCTGTTTTTT. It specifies CASSYSKLRAGGELFF.

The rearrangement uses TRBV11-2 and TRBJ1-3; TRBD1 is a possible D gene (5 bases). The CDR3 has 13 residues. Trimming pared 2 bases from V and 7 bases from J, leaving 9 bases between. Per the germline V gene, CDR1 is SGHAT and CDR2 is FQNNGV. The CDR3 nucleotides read TGTGCCAGCAGCTTATCCCGGGGGAACACCATATATTTT. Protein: CASSLSRGNTIYF.

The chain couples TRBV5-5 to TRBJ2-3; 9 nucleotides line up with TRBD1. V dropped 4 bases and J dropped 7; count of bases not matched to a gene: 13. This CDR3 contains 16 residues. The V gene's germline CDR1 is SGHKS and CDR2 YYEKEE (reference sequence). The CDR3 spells CASSRLRDRAVNTQYF. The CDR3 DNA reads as TGTGCCAGCAGCCGACTCCGGGACAGGGCGGTGAATACGCAGTATTTT.

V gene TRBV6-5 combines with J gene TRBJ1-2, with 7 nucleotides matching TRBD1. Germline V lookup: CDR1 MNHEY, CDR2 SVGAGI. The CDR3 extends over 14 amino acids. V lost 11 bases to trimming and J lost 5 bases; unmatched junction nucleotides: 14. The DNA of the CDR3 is TGTGCCTCCAACCCGGGACAGTCTATTTATGGCTACACCTTC. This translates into CASNPGQSIYGYTF.

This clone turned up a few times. The CDR3 region is CASSLGFRPGLYGYTF. The CDR3 DNA reads as TGTGCCAGCAGCTTGGGGTTCCGTCCAGGGCTCTATGGCTACACCTTC. V and J are TRBV5-6 and TRBJ1-2; a possible D gene is TRBD1 (5 bases). The V gene lost 0 bases and the J gene lost 4 bases, with 16 bases spanning the gap. CDR1 is SGHDT, CDR2 YYEEEE, per germline. The length of the CDR3 is 16 residues.

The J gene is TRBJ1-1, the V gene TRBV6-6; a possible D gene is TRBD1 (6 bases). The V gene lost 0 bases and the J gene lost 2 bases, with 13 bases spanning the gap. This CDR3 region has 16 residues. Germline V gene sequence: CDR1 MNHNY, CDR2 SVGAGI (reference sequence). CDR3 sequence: CASSYSTDRPNTEAFF. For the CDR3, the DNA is TGTGCCAGCAGTTACTCGACAGACAGGCCCAACACTGAAGCTTTCTTT.

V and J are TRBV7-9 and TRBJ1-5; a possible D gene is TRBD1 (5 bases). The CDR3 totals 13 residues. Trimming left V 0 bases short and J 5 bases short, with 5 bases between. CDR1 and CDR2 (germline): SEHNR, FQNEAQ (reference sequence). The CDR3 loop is CASSLAGDQPQHF. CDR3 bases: TGTGCCAGCAGCTTAGCAGGGGATCAGCCCCAGCATTTT.

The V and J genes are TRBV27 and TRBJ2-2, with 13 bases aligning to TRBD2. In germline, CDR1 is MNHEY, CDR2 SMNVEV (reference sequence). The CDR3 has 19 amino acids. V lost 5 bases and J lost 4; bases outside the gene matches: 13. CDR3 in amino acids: CASSRFGLAGEGVTGELFF. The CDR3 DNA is TGTGCCAGCAGTCGGTTTGGACTAGCGGGGGAAGGAGTCACCGGGGAGCTGTTTTTT.

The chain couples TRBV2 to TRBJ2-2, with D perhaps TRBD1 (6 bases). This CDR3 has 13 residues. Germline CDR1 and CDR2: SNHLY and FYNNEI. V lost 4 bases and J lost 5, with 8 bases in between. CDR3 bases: TGTGCCAGCAGTGCTACAGGGACCGGGGAGCTGTTTTTT. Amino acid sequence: CASSATGTGELFF.

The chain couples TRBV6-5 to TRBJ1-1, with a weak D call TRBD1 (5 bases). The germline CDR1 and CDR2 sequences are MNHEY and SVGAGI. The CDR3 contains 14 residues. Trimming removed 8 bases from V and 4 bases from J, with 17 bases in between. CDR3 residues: CASRAAGPSTEAFF. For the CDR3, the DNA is TGTGCCAGCCGGGCGGCGGGGCCGTCCACTGAAGCTTTCTTT.

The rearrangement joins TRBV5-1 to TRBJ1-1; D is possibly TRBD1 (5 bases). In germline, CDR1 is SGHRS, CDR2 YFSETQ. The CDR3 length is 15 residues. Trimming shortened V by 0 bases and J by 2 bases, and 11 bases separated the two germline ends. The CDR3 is CASSLAGGVNTEAFF. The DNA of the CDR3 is TGCGCCAGCAGCTTGGCCGGAGGGGTCAACACTGAAGCTTTCTTT.

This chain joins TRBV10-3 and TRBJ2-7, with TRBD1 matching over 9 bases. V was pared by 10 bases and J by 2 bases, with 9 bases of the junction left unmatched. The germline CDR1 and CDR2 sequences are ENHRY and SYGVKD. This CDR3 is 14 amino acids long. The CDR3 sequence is CATEPGQGPYEQYF. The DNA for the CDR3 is TGTGCCACGGAACCGGGACAGGGCCCCTACGAGCAGTACTTC.

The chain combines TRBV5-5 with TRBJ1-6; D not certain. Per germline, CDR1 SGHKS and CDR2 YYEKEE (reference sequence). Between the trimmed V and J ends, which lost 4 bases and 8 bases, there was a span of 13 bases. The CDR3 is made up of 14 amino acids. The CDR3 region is CASSRLGGDSPLHF. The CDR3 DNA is TGTGCCAGCAGCCGACTGGGCGGGGATTCACCCCTCCACTTT.

CDR3 sequence reads: CASSLLSQPQHF. CDR3 bases: TGTGCCAGCAGTTTACTCTCTCAGCCCCAGCATTTT. This sequence joins TRBV28 and TRBJ1-5; no firm D call. Germline V CDR1 and CDR2: MDHEN, SYDVKM. Trimming took off 2 bases at V and 6 bases at J, with 5 bases between the two ends. The CDR3 spans 12 residues.